Listed here are 18 T cell receptor beta chains from one sample, sequenced in a study of blood T cell repertoires in COVID-19. Only in-frame clones appear in the TCRdb table, and some are missing; sequencing was by immunoSEQ multiplex PCR. The sample has about 210,000 clones; around 91% are singletons. Sequenced input: peripheral blood. The receptors stem from a woman aged 35 to 49 with acute or convalescent COVID-19.

This chain joins TRBV30 and TRBJ1-2; 7 positions agree with TRBD1. Trimming at V came to 8 bases and at J to 8 bases, leaving 14 bases not matched to a gene. This CDR3 comprises 13 residues. Germline V gives CDR1 GTSNPN, CDR2 SVGIG (reference sequence). The chain's CDR3 is CAQKGTELGGYTF. CDR3 sequence (DNA): TGTGCCCAGAAGGGGACAGAGCTTGGGGGCTACACCTTC.

J is TRBJ1-2 and V is TRBV3-1 (or the pseudogene TRBV3-2); 8 bases align to TRBD1. The germline CDR1 and CDR2 sequences are LGHDT and YNNKEL (reference sequence). The V and J ends lost 0 bases and 4 bases, in that order; junction bases with no gene match: 7. This CDR3 has 16 residues. The CDR3 DNA sequence: TGTGCCAGCAGCCAAGACCCCAGGGGGCATAGCTATGGCTACACCTTC. Amino acids: CASSQDPRGHSYGYTF.

This chain connects TRBV7-6 to TRBJ1-1; possibly TRBD1 for D (5 bases). CDR3 length equals 15 residues. The V end was cut by 0 bases, the J end by 4 bases, with 12 bases between. CDR1 and CDR2 (germline): SGHVS, FNYEAQ. In nucleotides, the CDR3 is TGTGCCAGCAGCTTAGCGAGGGGAGGGGTCACTGAAGCTTTCTTT. It codes for CASSLARGGVTEAFF.

The chain combines TRBV7-2 with TRBJ1-1, with 8 bases that match TRBD1. The CDR3 length is 12 residues. J was trimmed by 10 bases and V by 5 bases; bases with no gene match: 6. The germline V gene encodes CDR1 SGHTA and CDR2 FQGNSA. CDR3 in amino acids: CASSLGQGPAFF. CDR3 sequence (DNA): TGTGCCAGCAGCCTTGGACAGGGCCCAGCTTTCTTT.

The CDR3 region has the DNA TGTGCCAGCAGGCGTCCCGGGACTAGCGGGGGGGCGAATGAGCAGTTCTTC. It encodes CASRRPGTSGGANEQFF. The genes are TRBV25-1 and TRBJ2-1; 16 nucleotides line up with TRBD2. V trimming: 6 bases; J trimming: 7 bases; junction bases outside the gene matches: 9. Germline V gives CDR1 MGHDK, CDR2 SYGVNS. This CDR3 has 17 residues.

V is TRBV25-1 and J is TRBJ1-1; 10 nucleotides align to TRBD1. The CDR3 is 15 amino acids. J lost 5 bases, V lost 4 bases, and 7 bases had no gene match. Germline CDR1 reads MGHDK; CDR2 reads SYGVNS. The CDR3 loop is CASSVSGTGVTEAFF. DNA for the CDR3: TGTGCCAGCAGTGTTTCCGGGACAGGGGTTACTGAAGCTTTCTTT.

This CDR3 reads CASSFRFGDSGNTIYF. As DNA, the CDR3 is TGTGCCAGCAGCTTTCGATTCGGGGACTCTGGAAACACCATATATTTT. This chain uses TRBV11-2 with TRBJ1-3; D call uncertain. The CDR3 covers 16 residues. Germline assignment: CDR1 SGHAT and CDR2 FQNNGV. Deletions cut 3 bases from V and 0 bases from J, with 12 bases between.

V is TRBV2 and J is TRBJ1-6; D ambiguous. Trimming left V 6 bases short and J 6 bases short, with 15 bases between. The CDR3 spans 15 residues. Germline V lookup: CDR1 SNHLY, CDR2 FYNNEI. The CDR3 DNA reads TGTGCCAGCAGCCTCAGAGAATCGGGTAATTCACCCCTCCACTTT. Translation gives CASSLRESGNSPLHF. The full variable domain, rest sourced from reference TRBV2 and TRBJ1-6, is EPEVTQTPSHQVTQMGQEVILRCVPISNHLYFYWYRQILGQKVEFLVSFYNNEISEKSEIFDDQFSVERPDGSNFTLKIRSTKLEDSAMYFCASSLRESGNSPLHFGNGTRLTVT.

The chain carries TRBV11-3 and TRBJ2-3; 9 nucleotides line up with TRBD1. The CDR3 loop spans 14 amino acids. V trimming: 5 bases; J trimming: 4 bases; junction bases outside the gene matches: 4. Germline V CDR1 and CDR2: SGHNT, YENEEA. The DNA of the CDR3 is TGTGCCAGCAGCCGGGACAGGGAATCAGATACGCAGTATTTT. This codes for CASSRDRESDTQYF. Variable domain in full (rest from reference TRBV11-3 and TRBJ2-3): EAGVVQSPRYKIIEKKQPVAFWCNPISGHNTLYWYLQNLGQGPELLIRYENEEAVDDSQLPKDRFSAERLKGVDSTLKIQPAELGDSAVYLCASSRDRESDTQYFGPGTRLTVL.

The chain employs TRBV11-3 and TRBJ1-6; D unclear. CDR1 SGHNT and CDR2 YENEEA come from the germline V gene. The V and J ends lost 4 bases and 13 bases respectively, with 14 bases between them. This CDR3 is 13 amino acids long. CDR3 region: CASSSSRSSPLHF. The CDR3 coding sequence is TGTGCCAGCAGCTCGAGTAGAAGTTCGCCCCTCCACTTT.

This chain joins TRBV7-6 and TRBJ1-6, with TRBD1 identical over 9 bases. The CDR3 is 15 residues long. CDR1 SGHVS and CDR2 FNYEAQ come from the germline V gene. Trimming cost V 5 bases and J 8 bases; bases outside gene matches: 7. CDR3 DNA: TGTGCCAGCAGCGGAAGGACAGGGGTCGATTCACCCCTCCACTTT. Encoded protein: CASSGRTGVDSPLHF.

The V gene is TRBV5-1, the J gene TRBJ2-3; D is unresolved. The V gene's germline CDR1 is SGHRS and CDR2 YFSETQ. Trimming left V 3 bases short and J 0 bases short, with 14 bases between. The CDR3 covers 16 residues. The CDR3 coding sequence is TGCGCCAGCAGCTGGGCCAGTGCCTCTAGCACAGATACGCAGTATTTT. Amino acid sequence: CASSWASASSTDTQYF.

The rearrangement joins TRBV19 to TRBJ1-1; no clear D gene. With 5 bases removed from V and 5 bases from J, the gap between germline ends came to 12 bases. Per the germline V gene, CDR1 is LNHDA and CDR2 is SQIVND (reference sequence). The CDR3 runs to 13 residues. The CDR3 nucleotides read TGTGCCAGTAGTCTCGGACGGGGAACTGAAGCTTTCTTT. The encoded protein is CASSLGRGTEAFF.

The V call is TRBV7-2, the J call TRBJ2-1; tentatively, D is TRBD2 (5 bases). Germline V gene sequence: CDR1 SGHTA, CDR2 FQGNSA. Trimming shortened V by 3 bases and J by 3 bases, and 12 bases separated the two germline ends. The CDR3 totals 15 residues. The DNA for the CDR3 is TGTGCCAGCAGCTTGGGCGGCGGAGGCTACAATGAGCAGTTCTTC. Protein sequence: CASSLGGGGYNEQFF.

The rearrangement uses TRBV2 and TRBJ2-1, with TRBD2 identical over 12 bases. The junction had 4 bases not matched to a gene; V was cut back by 6 bases and J by 7 bases. The CDR3 runs to 14 residues. CDR1 and CDR2 (germline): SNHLY, FYNNEI. CDR3: CASSGLAGYNEQFF. DNA for the CDR3: TGTGCCAGCAGCGGACTAGCGGGGTATAATGAGCAGTTCTTC.

This clone is a singleton in its sample. V and J are TRBV23-1 and TRBJ2-7; 10 nucleotides line up with TRBD1. TRBV23-1 is filed as an ORF, its function uncertain. This CDR3 has 15 residues. The ends lost 5 bases at V and 0 bases at J; junction bases unmatched: 4. The CDR3 here is CASSRGQGYSYEQYV. The CDR3 region has the DNA TGCGCCAGCAGTAGGGGACAGGGGTACTCCTACGAGCAGTACGTC.

The chain combines TRBV10-2 with TRBJ1-5; possibly TRBD1 for D (6 bases). The CDR3 sequence is 15 residues long. In germline, CDR1 is WSHSY, CDR2 SAAADI. V was pared by 2 bases and J by 1 base, with 9 bases between. CDR3 sequence (DNA): TGCGCCAGCAGTGAGGAAAGGGGGAGCAATCAGCCCCAGCATTTT. Its protein is CASSEERGSNQPQHF.

J is TRBJ2-3 and V is TRBV7-6, with 10 bases that match TRBD2. The junction had 6 bases not matched to a gene; V was cut back by 4 bases and J by 5 bases. There are 15 residues in the CDR3. The germline gives CDR1 SGHVS, CDR2 FNYEAQ. The CDR3 protein is CASSSSGGVGDTQYF. The CDR3 DNA sequence: TGTGCCAGCAGCTCGAGCGGGGGGGTCGGAGATACGCAGTATTTT.